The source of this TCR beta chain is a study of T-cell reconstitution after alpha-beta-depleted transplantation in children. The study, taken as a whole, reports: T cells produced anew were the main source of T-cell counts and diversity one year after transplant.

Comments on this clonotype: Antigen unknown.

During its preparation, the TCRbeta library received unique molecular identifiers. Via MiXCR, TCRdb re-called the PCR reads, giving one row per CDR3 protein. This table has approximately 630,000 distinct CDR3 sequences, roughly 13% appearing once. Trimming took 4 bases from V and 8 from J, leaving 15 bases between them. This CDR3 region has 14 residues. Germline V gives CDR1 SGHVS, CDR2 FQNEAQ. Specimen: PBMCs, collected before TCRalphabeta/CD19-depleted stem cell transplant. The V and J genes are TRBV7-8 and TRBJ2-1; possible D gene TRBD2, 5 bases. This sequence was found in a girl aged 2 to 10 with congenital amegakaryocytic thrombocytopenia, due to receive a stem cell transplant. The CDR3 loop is CASSYEGPGDEQFF. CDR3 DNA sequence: TGTGCCAGCAGCTACGAGGGCCCCGGGGATGAGCAGTTCTTC. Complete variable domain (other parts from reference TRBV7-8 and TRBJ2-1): GAGVSQSPRYKVAKRGQDVALRCDPISGHVSLFWYQQALGQGPEFLTYFQNEAQLDKSGLPSDRFFAERPEGSVSTLKIQRTQQEDSAVYLCASSYEGPGDEQFFGPGTRLTVL.